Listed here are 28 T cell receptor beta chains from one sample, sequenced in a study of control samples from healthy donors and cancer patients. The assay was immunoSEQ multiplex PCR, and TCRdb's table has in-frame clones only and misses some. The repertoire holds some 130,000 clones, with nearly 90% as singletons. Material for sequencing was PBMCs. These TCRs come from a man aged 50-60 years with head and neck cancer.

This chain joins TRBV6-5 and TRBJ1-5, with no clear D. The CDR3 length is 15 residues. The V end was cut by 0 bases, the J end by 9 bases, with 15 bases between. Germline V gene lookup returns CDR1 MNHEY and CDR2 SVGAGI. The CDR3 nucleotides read TGTGCCAGCAGTTACTCCGGACGGTTCCTTTGGCCCCAGCATTTT. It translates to CASSYSGRFLWPQHF.

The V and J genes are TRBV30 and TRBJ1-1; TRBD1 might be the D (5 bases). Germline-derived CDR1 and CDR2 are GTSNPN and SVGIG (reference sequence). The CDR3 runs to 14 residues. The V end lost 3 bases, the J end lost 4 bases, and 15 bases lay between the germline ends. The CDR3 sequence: CAWSGPDISTEAFF. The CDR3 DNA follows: TGTGCCTGGAGCGGACCGGACATTAGCACTGAAGCTTTCTTT.

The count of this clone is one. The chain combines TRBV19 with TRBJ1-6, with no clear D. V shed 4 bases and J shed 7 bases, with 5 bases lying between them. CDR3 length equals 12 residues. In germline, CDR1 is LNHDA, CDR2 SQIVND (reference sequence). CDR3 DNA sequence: TGTGCCAGTAGTACTGGCAATTCACCCCTCCACTTT. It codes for CASSTGNSPLHF.

As DNA, the CDR3 is TGCGCCAGCAGGGCTAGCGGGAGCCCCTACAATGAGCAGTTCTTC. It yields the protein CASRASGSPYNEQFF. The chain joins TRBV5-1 to TRBJ2-1, with 10 bases lining up with TRBD2. This CDR3 spans 15 amino acids. Trimming at V came to 5 bases and at J to 2 bases, leaving 4 bases not matched to a gene. Germline V gene data show CDR1 as SGHRS and CDR2 as YFSETQ.

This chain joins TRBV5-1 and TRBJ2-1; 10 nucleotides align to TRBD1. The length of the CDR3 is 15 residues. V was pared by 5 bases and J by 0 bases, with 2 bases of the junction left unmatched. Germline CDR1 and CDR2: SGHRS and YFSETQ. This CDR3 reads CASRRTGGSYNEQFF. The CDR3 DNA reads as TGCGCCAGCAGGCGGACAGGGGGCTCCTACAATGAGCAGTTCTTC.

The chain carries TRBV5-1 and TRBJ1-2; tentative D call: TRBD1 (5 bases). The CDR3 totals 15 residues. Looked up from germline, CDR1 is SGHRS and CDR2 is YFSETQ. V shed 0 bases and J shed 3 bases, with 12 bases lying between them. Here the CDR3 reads CASSLGAGLDYGYTF. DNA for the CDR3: TGCGCCAGCAGCTTGGGAGCAGGGCTAGACTATGGCTACACCTTC.

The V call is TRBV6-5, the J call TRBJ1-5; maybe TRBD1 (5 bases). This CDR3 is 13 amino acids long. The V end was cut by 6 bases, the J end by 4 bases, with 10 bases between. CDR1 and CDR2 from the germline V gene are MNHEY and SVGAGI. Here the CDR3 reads CASSDSPNQPQHF. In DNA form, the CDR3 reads TGTGCCAGCAGCGACAGCCCAAATCAGCCCCAGCATTTT.

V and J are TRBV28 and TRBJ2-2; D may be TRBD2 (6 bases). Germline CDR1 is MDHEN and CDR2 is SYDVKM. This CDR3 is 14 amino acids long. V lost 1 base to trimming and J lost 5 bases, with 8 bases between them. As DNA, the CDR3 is TGTGCCAGCAGTTTATCCGGGGGAACCGGGGAGCTGTTTTTT. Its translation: CASSLSGGTGELFF.

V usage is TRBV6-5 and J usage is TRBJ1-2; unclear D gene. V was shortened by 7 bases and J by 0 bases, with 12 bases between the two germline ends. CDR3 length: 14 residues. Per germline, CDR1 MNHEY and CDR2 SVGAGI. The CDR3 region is CASTSWNPNYGYTF. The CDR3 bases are TGTGCCAGCACGTCCTGGAACCCTAACTATGGCTACACCTTC.

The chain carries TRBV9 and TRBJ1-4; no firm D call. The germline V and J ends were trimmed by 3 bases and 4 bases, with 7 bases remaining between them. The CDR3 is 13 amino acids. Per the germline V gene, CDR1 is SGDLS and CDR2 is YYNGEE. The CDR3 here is CASSANSNEKLFF. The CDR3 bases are TGTGCCAGCAGCGCAAACAGTAATGAAAAACTGTTTTTT.

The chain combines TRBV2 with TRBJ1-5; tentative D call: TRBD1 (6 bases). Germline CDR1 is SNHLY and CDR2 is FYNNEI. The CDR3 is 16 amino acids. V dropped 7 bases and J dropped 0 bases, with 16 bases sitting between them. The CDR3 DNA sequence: TGTGCCAGCAACTGGAACAGGGATTATAGCAATCAGCCCCAGCATTTT. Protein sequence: CASNWNRDYSNQPQHF.

CDR3 sequence reads: CASSPGQASDTQYF. The DNA of the CDR3 is TGTGCCAGCAGCCCGGGACAGGCCTCTGATACGCAGTATTTT. The chain has TRBV7-2 and TRBJ2-3; 8 nucleotides agree with TRBD1. Trimming cost V 5 bases and J 6 bases; bases outside gene matches: 7. Germline V lookup: CDR1 SGHTA, CDR2 FQGNSA. The CDR3 loop spans 14 amino acids.

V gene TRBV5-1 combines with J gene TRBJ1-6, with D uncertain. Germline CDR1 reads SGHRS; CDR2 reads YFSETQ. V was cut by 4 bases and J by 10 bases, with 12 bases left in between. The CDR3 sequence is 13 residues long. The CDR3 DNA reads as TGCGCCAGCAGCAAGGCGACGGAGTCACCCCTCCACTTT. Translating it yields CASSKATESPLHF. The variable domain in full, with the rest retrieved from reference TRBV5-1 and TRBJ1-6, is KAGVTQTPRYLIKTRGQQVTLSCSPISGHRSVSWYQQTPGQGLQFLFEYFSETQRNKGNFPGRFSGRQFSNSRSEMNVSTLELGDSALYLCASSKATESPLHFGNGTRLTVT.

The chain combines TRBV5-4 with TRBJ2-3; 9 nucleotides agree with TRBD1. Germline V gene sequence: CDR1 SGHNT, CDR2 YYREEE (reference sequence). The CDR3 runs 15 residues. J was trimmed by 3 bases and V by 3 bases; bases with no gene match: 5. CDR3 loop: CASSSPGQGTDTQYF. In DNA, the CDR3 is TGTGCCAGCAGCTCCCCGGGACAGGGTACAGATACGCAGTATTTT.

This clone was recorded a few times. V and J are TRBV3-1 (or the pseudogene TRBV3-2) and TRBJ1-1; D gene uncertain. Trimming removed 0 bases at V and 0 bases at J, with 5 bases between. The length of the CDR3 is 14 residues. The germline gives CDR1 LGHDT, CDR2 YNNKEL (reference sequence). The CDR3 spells CASSQEGLNTEAFF. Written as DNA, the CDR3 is TGTGCCAGCAGCCAAGAAGGTCTGAACACTGAAGCTTTCTTT.

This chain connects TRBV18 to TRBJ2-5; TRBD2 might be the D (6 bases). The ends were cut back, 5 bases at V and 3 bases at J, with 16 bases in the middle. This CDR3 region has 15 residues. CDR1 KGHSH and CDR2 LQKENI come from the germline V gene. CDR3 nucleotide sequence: TGTGCCAGCTCATCATCCATCCGCGGGGAAGAGACCCAGTACTTC. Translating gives CASSSSIRGEETQYF. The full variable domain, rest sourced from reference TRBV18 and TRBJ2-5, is NAGVMQNPRHLVRRRGQEARLRCSPMKGHSHVYWYRQLPEEGLKFMVYLQKENIIDESGMPKERFSAEFPKEGPSILRIQQVVRGDSAAYFCASSSSIRGEETQYFGPGTRLLVL.

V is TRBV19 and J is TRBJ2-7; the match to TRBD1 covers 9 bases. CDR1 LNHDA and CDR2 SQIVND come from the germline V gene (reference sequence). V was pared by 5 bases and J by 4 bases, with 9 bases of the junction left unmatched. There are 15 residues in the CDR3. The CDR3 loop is CASSPSDRGGYEQYF. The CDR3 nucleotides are TGTGCCAGTAGTCCTTCGGACAGGGGCGGTTACGAGCAGTACTTC. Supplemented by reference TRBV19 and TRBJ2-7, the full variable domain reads DGGITQSPKYLFRKEGQNVTLSCEQNLNHDAMYWYRQDPGQGLRLIYYSQIVNDFQKGDIAEGYSVSREKKESFPLTVTSAQKNPTAFYLCASSPSDRGGYEQYFGPGTRLTVT.

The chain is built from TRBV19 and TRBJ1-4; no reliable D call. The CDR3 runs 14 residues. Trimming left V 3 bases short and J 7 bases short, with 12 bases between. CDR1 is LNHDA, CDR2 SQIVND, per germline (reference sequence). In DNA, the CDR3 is TGTGCCAGTAGTATGTATTGGTCGGGTGAAAAACTGTTTTTT. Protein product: CASSMYWSGEKLFF.

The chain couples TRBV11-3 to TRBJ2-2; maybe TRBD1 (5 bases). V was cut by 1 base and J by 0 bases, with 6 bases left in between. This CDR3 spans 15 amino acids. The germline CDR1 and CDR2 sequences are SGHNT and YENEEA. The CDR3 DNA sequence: TGTGCCAGCAGCTTAGGGGGCTCGAACACCGGGGAGCTGTTTTTT. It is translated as CASSLGGSNTGELFF.

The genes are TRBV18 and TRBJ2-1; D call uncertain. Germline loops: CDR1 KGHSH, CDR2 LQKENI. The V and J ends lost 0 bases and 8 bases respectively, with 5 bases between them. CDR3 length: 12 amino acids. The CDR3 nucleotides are TGTGCCAGCTCACCACCGTCGCATGAGCAGTTCTTC. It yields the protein CASSPPSHEQFF.

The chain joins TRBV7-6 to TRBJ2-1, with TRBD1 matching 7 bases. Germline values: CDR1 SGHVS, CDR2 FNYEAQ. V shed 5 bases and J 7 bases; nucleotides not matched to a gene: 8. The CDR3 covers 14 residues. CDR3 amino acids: CASSNPGQINEQFF. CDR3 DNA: TGTGCCAGCAGCAATCCGGGACAGATAAATGAGCAGTTCTTC. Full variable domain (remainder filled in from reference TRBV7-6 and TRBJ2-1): GAGVSQSPRYKVTKRGQDVALRCDPISGHVSLYWYRQALGQGPEFLTYFNYEAQQDKSGLPNDRFSAERPEGSISTLTIQRTEQRDSAMYRCASSNPGQINEQFFGPGTRLTVL.

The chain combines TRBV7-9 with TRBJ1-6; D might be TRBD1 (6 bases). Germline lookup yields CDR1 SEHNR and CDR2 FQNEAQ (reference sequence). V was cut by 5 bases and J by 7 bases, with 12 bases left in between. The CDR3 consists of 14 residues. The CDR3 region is CASSPDSWNSPLHF. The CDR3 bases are TGTGCCAGCAGCCCGGACAGCTGGAATTCACCCCTCCACTTT. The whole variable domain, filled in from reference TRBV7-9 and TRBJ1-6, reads DTGVSQNPRHKITKRGQNVTFRCDPISEHNRLYWYRQTLGQGPEFLTYFQNEAQLEKSRLLSDRFSAERPKGSFSTLEIQRTEQGDSAMYLCASSPDSWNSPLHFGNGTRLTVT.

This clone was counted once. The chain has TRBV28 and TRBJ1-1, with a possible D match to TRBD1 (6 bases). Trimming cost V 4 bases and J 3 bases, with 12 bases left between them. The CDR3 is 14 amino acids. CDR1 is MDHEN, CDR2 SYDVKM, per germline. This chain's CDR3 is CASSSAGTYTEAFF. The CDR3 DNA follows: TGTGCCAGCAGTTCGGCAGGGACATACACTGAAGCTTTCTTT. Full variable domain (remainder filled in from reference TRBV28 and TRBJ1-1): DVKVTQSSRYLVKRTGEKVFLECVQDMDHENMFWYRQDPGLGLRLIYFSYDVKMKEKGDIPEGYSVSREKKERFSLILESASTNQTSMYLCASSSAGTYTEAFFGQGTRLTVV.

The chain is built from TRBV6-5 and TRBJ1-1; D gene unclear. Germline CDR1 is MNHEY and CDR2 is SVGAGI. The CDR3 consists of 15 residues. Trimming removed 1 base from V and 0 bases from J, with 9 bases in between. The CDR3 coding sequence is TGTGCCAGCAGTTACTACCCGGCCCTGAACACTGAAGCTTTCTTT. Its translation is CASSYYPALNTEAFF.

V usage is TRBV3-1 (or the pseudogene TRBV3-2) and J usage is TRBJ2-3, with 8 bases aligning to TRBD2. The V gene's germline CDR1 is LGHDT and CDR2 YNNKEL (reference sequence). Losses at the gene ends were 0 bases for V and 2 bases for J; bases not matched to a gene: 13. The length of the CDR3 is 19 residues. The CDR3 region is CASSQEELGIAGNTDTQYF. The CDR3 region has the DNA TGTGCCAGCAGCCAAGAAGAATTGGGTATAGCGGGGAACACAGATACGCAGTATTTT.

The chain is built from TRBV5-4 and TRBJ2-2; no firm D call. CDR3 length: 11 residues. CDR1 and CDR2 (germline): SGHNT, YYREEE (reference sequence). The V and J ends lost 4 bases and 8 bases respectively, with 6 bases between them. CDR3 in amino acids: CASSQSGELFF. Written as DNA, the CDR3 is TGTGCCAGCAGCCAATCTGGGGAGCTGTTTTTT. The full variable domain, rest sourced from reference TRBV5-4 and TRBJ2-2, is ETGVTQSPTHLIKTRGQQVTLRCSSQSGHNTVSWYQQALGQGPQFIFQYYREEENGRGNFPPRFSGLQFPNYSSELNVNALELDDSALYLCASSQSGELFFGEGSRLTVL.

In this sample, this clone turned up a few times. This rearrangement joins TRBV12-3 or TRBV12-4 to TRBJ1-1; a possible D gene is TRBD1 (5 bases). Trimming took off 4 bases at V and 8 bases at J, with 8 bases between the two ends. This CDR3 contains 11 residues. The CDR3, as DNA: TGTGCCAGCAGTTCCCAGGGAGAAGCTTTCTTT. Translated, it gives CASSSQGEAFF.

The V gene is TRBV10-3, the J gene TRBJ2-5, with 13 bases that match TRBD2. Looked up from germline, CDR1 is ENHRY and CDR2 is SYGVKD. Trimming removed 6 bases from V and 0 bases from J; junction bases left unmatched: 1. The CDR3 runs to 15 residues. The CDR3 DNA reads TGTGCCATCAGCGGACTAGCGGGGGACCAAGAGACCCAGTACTTC. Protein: CAISGLAGDQETQYF.